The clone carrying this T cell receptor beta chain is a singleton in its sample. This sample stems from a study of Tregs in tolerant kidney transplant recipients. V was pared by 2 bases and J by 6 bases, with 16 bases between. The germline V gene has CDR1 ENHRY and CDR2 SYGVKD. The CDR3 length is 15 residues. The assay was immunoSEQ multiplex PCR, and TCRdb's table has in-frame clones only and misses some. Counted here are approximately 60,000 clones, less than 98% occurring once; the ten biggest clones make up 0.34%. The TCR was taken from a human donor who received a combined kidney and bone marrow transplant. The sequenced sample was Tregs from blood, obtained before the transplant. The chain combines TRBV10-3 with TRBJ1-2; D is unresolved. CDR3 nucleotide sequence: TGTGCCATCAGTGAGATCTGGGAGGGCCTGCATGGCTACACCTTC. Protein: CAISEIWEGLHGYTF.